The next 14 T cell receptor beta chains were all read from a single sample in a study of shared clonotypes between healthy human individuals. Assay: immunoSEQ multiplex PCR; the TCRdb copy retains only in-frame clones and omits some. This table holds over a million clones, around 97% found once. Material: naive CD4+ T cells sorted from blood. Subset specified: CD45RA+ positively selected. These TCRs come from a man younger than 40 in good health.

J is TRBJ1-5 and V is TRBV5-8, with 9 bases that match TRBD1. The CDR3 extends over 14 amino acids. Germline values: CDR1 SGHTS, CDR2 YDEGEE. V lost 0 bases and J lost 6; bases outside the gene matches: 1. Here the CDR3 DNA reads TGTGCCAGCAGCTTGGACAGGGGGCGTCAGCCCCAGCATTTT. Protein sequence: CASSLDRGRQPQHF.

This chain links TRBV10-3 with TRBJ1-1, with 8 bases matching TRBD1. Germline V gene data show CDR1 as ENHRY and CDR2 as SYGVKD. The V gene end was trimmed by 0 bases and the J gene end by 11 bases; junction bases not matched to a gene: 5. The CDR3 covers 13 residues. The CDR3 loop reads CAISESNRGEAFF. The DNA of the CDR3 is TGTGCCATCAGTGAGTCCAACAGGGGGGAGGCTTTCTTT.

This clone was detected once. The CDR3 sequence is CASHSAGTEQFF. CDR3 nucleotides: TGTGCCAGCCACTCGGCGGGCACAGAGCAGTTCTTC. V is TRBV28 and J is TRBJ2-1; possibly TRBD2 for D (5 bases). Between the trimmed V and J ends, which lost 8 bases and 10 bases, there was a span of 15 bases. The CDR3 is made up of 12 amino acids. CDR1 and CDR2 (germline): MDHEN, SYDVKM.

V and J are TRBV6-1 and TRBJ1-3, with D perhaps matching TRBD1 (6 bases). Trimming pared 5 bases from V and 0 bases from J, leaving 11 bases between. The CDR3 consists of 15 residues. The V gene's germline CDR1 is MNHNS and CDR2 SASEGT. The CDR3 spells CASSSRGSSGNTIYF. CDR3 sequence (DNA): TGTGCCAGCAGTTCCAGGGGTAGCTCTGGAAACACCATATATTTT.

The chain employs TRBV7-2 and TRBJ2-3; no clear D. The CDR3 has 14 amino acids. V lost 6 bases and J 3 bases, leaving 13 bases between the germline ends. CDR1 is SGHTA, CDR2 FQGNSA, per germline. This chain's CDR3 is CASRQYSRTDTQYF. In DNA form, the CDR3 reads TGTGCCAGCAGACAGTATAGTCGGACAGATACGCAGTATTTT.

The V gene is TRBV5-4, the J gene TRBJ1-4; tentative D call: TRBD1 (6 bases). CDR3 length: 15 amino acids. Trimming left V 2 bases short and J 5 bases short, with 13 bases between. Germline V gene lookup returns CDR1 SGHNT and CDR2 YYREEE (reference sequence). The DNA for the CDR3 is TGTGCCAGCAGCTTCTTTGGGGGGCCGAATGAAAAACTGTTTTTT. It specifies CASSFFGGPNEKLFF.

The chain has TRBV6-1 and TRBJ2-7, with 7 nucleotides matching TRBD1. Trimming cost V 4 bases and J 3 bases; bases outside gene matches: 9. CDR3 size: 15 residues. Germline assignment: CDR1 MNHNS and CDR2 SASEGT. Here the CDR3 reads CASSAGTARVYEQYF. CDR3 in DNA: TGTGCCAGCAGTGCCGGGACAGCGCGAGTCTACGAGCAGTACTTC.

The chain is built from TRBV5-1 and TRBJ2-7; the D gene is possibly TRBD1 (6 bases). The V end was cut by 1 base, the J end by 7 bases, with 12 bases between. The germline V gene encodes CDR1 SGHRS and CDR2 YFSETQ. The CDR3 has 13 residues. The CDR3 region has the DNA TGCGCCAGCAGCTTGATCAGGGGAAGGGAGCAGTACTTC. This translates into CASSLIRGREQYF.

This clone was counted between two and nine times. The J gene is TRBJ1-5, the V gene TRBV10-3; 7 bases align to TRBD1. V trimming: 8 bases; J trimming: 0 bases; junction bases outside the gene matches: 1. The CDR3 length is 13 residues. Germline assignment: CDR1 ENHRY and CDR2 SYGVKD. The CDR3, as DNA: TGTGCCATCGGGACAGATAGCAATCAGCCCCAGCATTTT. Amino acid sequence: CAIGTDSNQPQHF.

With respect to this clone: The sample contains more than one DNA sequence encoding this CDR3. This chain links TRBV18 with TRBJ2-7, with D perhaps given as TRBD1 or TRBD2 (6 bases each). The CDR3 is made up of 14 amino acids. CDR1 KGHSH and CDR2 LQKENI come from the germline V gene. Trimming shortened V by 1 base and J by 2 bases, and 9 bases separated the two germline ends. CDR3 bases: TGTGCCAGCTCACCACTGGAGGGGGCCTACGAGCAGTACTTC. As protein: CASSPLEGAYEQYF.

This clone came up once. The chain has TRBV7-9 and TRBJ2-7; 11 bases are a match to TRBD2. The length of the CDR3 is 16 residues. With 6 bases clipped from V and 4 bases from J, the junction kept 11 bases outside the gene matches. CDR1 SEHNR and CDR2 FQNEAQ come from the germline V gene (reference sequence). The chain's CDR3 is CASRPGGVAGGYEQYF. The CDR3 nucleotides read TGTGCCAGCAGACCCGGGGGGGTAGCGGGAGGGTACGAGCAGTACTTC.

V and J are TRBV18 and TRBJ2-7; 7 positions match TRBD1. J was trimmed by 7 bases and V by 2 bases; bases with no gene match: 17. Germline V gene sequence: CDR1 KGHSH, CDR2 LQKENI. This CDR3 region has 17 residues. The CDR3 nucleotides read TGTGCCAGCTCACCAAACTACATAGGACAGGCTTCGGGGGAGCAGTACTTC. It codes for CASSPNYIGQASGEQYF.

The J gene is TRBJ1-5, the V gene TRBV6-6; maybe TRBD1 (5 bases). Trimming took 6 bases from V and 3 from J, leaving 15 bases between them. The CDR3 consists of 15 residues. Looked up from germline, CDR1 is MNHNY and CDR2 is SVGAGI (reference sequence). CDR3 region: CASSPTGRVNQPQHF. CDR3 in DNA: TGTGCCAGCAGCCCCACGGGACGAGTCAATCAGCCCCAGCATTTT.

The rearrangement links TRBV19 to TRBJ1-5; no clear D. Germline CDR1 is LNHDA and CDR2 is SQIVND (reference sequence). Trimming pared 5 bases from V and 4 bases from J, leaving 12 bases between. The CDR3 is 14 amino acids. Here the CDR3 DNA reads TGTGCCAGTAGTGACCTATTAGGGAATCAGCCCCAGCATTTT. This encodes CASSDLLGNQPQHF.